These T cell receptor beta chains were read from a single sample in a study of vaccination effects on CD4 cells after COVID-19. Clones were read by immunoSEQ multiplex PCR, and TCRdb kept only the in-frame ones, dropping some. The sample contains 70,000 to 95,000 clones, around four fifths of which appear only once. No cognate antigen is known for these TCRs. This specimen was CD4+ T cells from PBMCs cultured with HCoV-OC43 spike peptides, taken after COVID-19 vaccination. The receptor source for this set is a human donor who received a COVID-19 vaccine. CDR3s include the opening cysteine and the closing phenylalanine or tryptophan. Fields, in order: clone size, V gene, J gene, CDR3 protein. Clone size is not always given. Where it is, it says once, few, many or a class for expanded clones.

NA	TRBV12-5	TRBJ1-5	CASGTGEVRNQPQHF
NA	TRBV19	TRBJ1-1	CASRLNGGNTEAFF
NA	TRBV10-3	TRBJ2-3	CAIGFQGTDTQYF
NA	TRBV15	TRBJ2-1	CATSLGRVNEQFF
NA	TRBV6-5	TRBJ2-3	CASSYRGGGTDTQYF
NA	TRBV6-5	TRBJ1-5	CASKGGLNQPQHF
NA	TRBV6-5	TRBJ1-2	CASRAGQHGYTF
NA	TRBV2	TRBJ2-1	CASSRGLFFPEQFF
few	TRBV20-1	TRBJ1-2	CSASHQGAYGYTF
NA	TRBV5-5	TRBJ2-6	CASSLGTYSGANVLTF
NA	TRBV7-9	TRBJ2-2	CARTQGVGELFF
NA	TRBV4-1	TRBJ2-1	CASSQTLSGGAYNEQFF
NA	TRBV6-5	TRBJ2-1	CASSKQRTSYNEQFF
NA	TRBV9	TRBJ2-3	CASSDWTGGHTQYF
few	TRBV2	TRBJ2-1	CASTRGYNEQFF
NA	TRBV27	TRBJ2-3	CATRLAGGHTDTQYF
NA	TRBV6-2/TRBV6-3	TRBJ1-5	CASSSTRQDNQPQHF
once	TRBV7-2	TRBJ2-4	CASSLLAKNIQYF
NA	TRBV7-2	TRBJ1-2	CASSSTRGGEFGYTF
NA	TRBV7-2	TRBJ2-5	CASSLGTGGQETQYF
once	TRBV6-1	TRBJ1-4	CASSEGGGFPGKLFF